This T cell receptor beta chain was recorded in a study of T cell repertoires in cytomegalovirus infection. Each CDR3 protein is one row after TCRdb ran MiXCR on the reads. This sample has a few hundred thousand distinct CDR3 sequences, with 30% to 40% found just once. On this clonotype itself: Its antigen is not known.

With V trimmed by 3 bases and J by 5 bases, 6 bases remained unmatched. The CDR3 runs to 16 residues. Germline V gene data show CDR1 as SGHNT and CDR2 as YYREEE (reference sequence). This sample comprised cultured PBMCs, obtained from culture after CMV antigen stimulation. This receptor was taken from a human donor in good health (CMV status not recorded). Some clones in this sample may be carry-over from other donors' samples. The rearrangement links TRBV5-4 to TRBJ2-3, with TRBD2 matching over 13 bases. CDR3 DNA: TGTGCCAGCAGCTCCGGACTAGCGGGAGCTAAAGATACGCAGTATTTT. Protein sequence: CASSSGLAGAKDTQYF.